Below, one T cell receptor (beta chain) is given with its context. Antigen unknown. This record comes from a study of T-cell memory formation after mild COVID-19. Overall study context: Across donors, TCR clusters were largely donor specific. Broader study findings: Nothing confirmed that second-wave clones peaking on day 37 were specific for SARS-CoV-2.

TCRdb analysed the 5' RACE reads with MiXCR anew, one entry per CDR3 protein. This table has some 82,000 distinct CDR3 sequences, over 10% appearing once. Trimming shortened V by 2 bases and J by 1 base, and 9 bases separated the two germline ends. CDR1 and CDR2 (germline): SGHTA, FQGNSA. The CDR3 is 14 residues long. The chain is built from TRBV7-2 and TRBJ2-7; a possible D gene is TRBD2 (5 bases). The sample consisted of PBMCs or a T cell subset sorted from them (not recorded which). The TCR comes from a man aged 18-30 years who had mild COVID-19 (a few samples of this study predate the infection). Cell type and time point are not known. The CDR3 loop reads CASSLSTGSYEQYV. The CDR3 DNA reads as TGTGCCAGCAGCTTATCAACGGGGTCCTACGAGCAGTACGTC.